A selection of T cell receptor beta chains follows, all from one sample in a study of blood T cells in healthy people across ages. TCRdb fed the 5' RACE reads into MiXCR, producing one record per CDR3 protein. The data hold some 700,000 distinct CDR3 sequences, with 22% observed a single time. The material sequenced was blood. The receptors originated from a man aged 70 or older in good health. Each CDR3 is given with its conserved first and last residue. A D gene is named only where the DNA matches it firmly. For some rows the clone size is stated as once, few or many, or as a class when expanded; others skip it.

v_gene: TRBV5-4
abundance: .
j_gene: TRBJ2-1
d_gene: TRBD2
CDR3aa: CASSRLAGGATYNEQFF
CDR3nt: TGTGCCAGCAGCAGACTAGCGGGGGGTGCCACCTACAATGAGCAGTTCTTC

v_gene: TRBV5-1
abundance: .
j_gene: TRBJ2-1
d_gene: .
CDR3aa: CASSEGNSYNEQFF
CDR3nt: TGCGCCAGCAGTGAGGGGAACTCCTACAATGAGCAGTTCTTC

v_gene: TRBV20-1
abundance: .
j_gene: TRBJ1-5
d_gene: .
CDR3aa: CSASSGFAGQHTQHF
CDR3nt: TGCAGTGCTAGTTCTGGGTTCGCGGGACAACATACGCAGCATTTT

v_gene: TRBV11-2
abundance: .
j_gene: TRBJ1-2
d_gene: .
CDR3aa: CASSPTPDSVYGYTF
CDR3nt: TGTGCCAGCAGCCCGACTCCCGACAGTGTCTATGGCTACACCTTC

v_gene: TRBV6-5
abundance: .
j_gene: TRBJ2-5
d_gene: TRBD1
CDR3aa: CASSRDTGGGKTQYF
CDR3nt: TGTGCCAGCAGCCGCGATACAGGGGGAGGCAAGACCCAGTACTTC

v_gene: TRBV6-6
abundance: few
j_gene: TRBJ1-1
d_gene: .
CDR3aa: CASMVQANVEAFF
CDR3nt: TGTGCCAGCATGGTACAGGCGAATGTTGAAGCTTTCTTT

v_gene: TRBV20-1
abundance: many
j_gene: TRBJ2-3
d_gene: TRBD1
CDR3aa: CSARQGADTQYF
CDR3nt: TGCAGTGCCAGACAGGGGGCAGATACGCAGTATTTT

v_gene: TRBV27
abundance: many
j_gene: TRBJ1-1
d_gene: .
CDR3aa: CASSSHRATEAFF
CDR3nt: TGTGCCAGCAGTTCGCACAGGGCTACTGAAGCTTTCTTT

v_gene: TRBV28
abundance: .
j_gene: TRBJ2-5
d_gene: TRBD1
CDR3aa: CASSSPGQGLETQYF
CDR3nt: TGTGCCAGCAGTTCCCCGGGACAGGGGTTAGAGACCCAGTACTTC

v_gene: TRBV20-1
abundance: .
j_gene: TRBJ2-5
d_gene: .
CDR3aa: CSARGFYGAETQYF
CDR3nt: TGCAGTGCTAGGGGGTTTTACGGGGCTGAGACCCAGTACTTC

v_gene: TRBV12-3/TRBV12-4
abundance: .
j_gene: TRBJ1-2
d_gene: .
CDR3aa: CASRKGGGYGYTF
CDR3nt: TGTGCCAGCAGAAAAGGAGGGGGATATGGCTACACCTTC

v_gene: TRBV7-2
abundance: .
j_gene: TRBJ1-2
d_gene: .
CDR3aa: CASSLQAGTHGYTF
CDR3nt: TGTGCCAGCAGCTTACAAGCAGGGACGCATGGCTACACCTTC

v_gene: TRBV20-1
abundance: few
j_gene: TRBJ2-7
d_gene: .
CDR3aa: CSARVLEGGALYEQYF
CDR3nt: TGCAGTGCTAGAGTTCTTGAGGGGGGGGCATTATACGAGCAGTACTTC

v_gene: TRBV20-1
abundance: few
j_gene: TRBJ2-7
d_gene: .
CDR3aa: CSARAGFAEQYF
CDR3nt: TGCAGTGCTAGGGCGGGGTTTGCGGAGCAGTACTTC

v_gene: TRBV6-1
abundance: few
j_gene: TRBJ1-2
d_gene: .
CDR3aa: CASSEIGFYGYTF
CDR3nt: TGTGCCAGCAGTGAAATTGGCTTCTATGGCTACACCTTC

v_gene: TRBV5-1
abundance: .
j_gene: TRBJ2-5
d_gene: TRBD2
CDR3aa: CASSLAPAGGQETQYF
CDR3nt: TGCGCCAGCAGCTTGGCACCAGCGGGGGGACAAGAGACCCAGTACTTC

v_gene: TRBV19
abundance: .
j_gene: TRBJ1-2
d_gene: .
CDR3aa: CASSTASQGNYGYTF
CDR3nt: TGTGCCAGTAGTACGGCCTCCCAGGGGAACTATGGCTACACCTTC

v_gene: TRBV14
abundance: .
j_gene: TRBJ2-3
d_gene: .
CDR3aa: CASSPAPSDTQYF
CDR3nt: TGTGCCAGCAGCCCCGCTCCGTCAGATACGCAGTATTTT

v_gene: TRBV6-6
abundance: many
j_gene: TRBJ2-2
d_gene: .
CDR3aa: CASSYYDRNTGELFF
CDR3nt: TGTGCCAGCAGTTACTACGACAGGAACACCGGGGAGCTGTTTTTT

v_gene: TRBV7-2
abundance: once
j_gene: TRBJ2-4
d_gene: TRBD2
CDR3aa: CASSPWTSGRSNIQYF
CDR3nt: TGTGCCAGCAGCCCCTGGACTAGCGGGAGATCAAACATTCAGTACTTC

v_gene: TRBV12-3/TRBV12-4
abundance: .
j_gene: TRBJ2-5
d_gene: TRBD1
CDR3aa: CASSSRDRGYQETQYF
CDR3nt: TGTGCCAGCAGTTCAAGGGACAGGGGTTACCAAGAGACCCAGTACTTC

v_gene: TRBV7-9
abundance: .
j_gene: TRBJ2-1
d_gene: .
CDR3aa: CASSLKVRSSYNEQFF
CDR3nt: TGTGCCAGCAGCTTAAAGGTTCGGAGCTCCTACAATGAGCAGTTCTTC

v_gene: TRBV12-3/TRBV12-4
abundance: .
j_gene: TRBJ2-5
d_gene: .
CDR3aa: CASSSRIGQETQYF
CDR3nt: TGTGCCAGCAGTTCTCGAATTGGTCAAGAGACCCAGTACTTC

v_gene: TRBV7-2
abundance: .
j_gene: TRBJ2-5
d_gene: .
CDR3aa: CASSLYGSETQYF
CDR3nt: TGTGCCAGCAGCTTATACGGATCAGAGACCCAGTACTTC